This TCR beta chain was captured by sequencing in a study of T-cell memory formation after mild COVID-19. Study conclusions and caveats: Contracting clones localized mainly to CM and EM when CD4+ and mainly to EMRA when CD8+.

TCRdb redid the calling of the 5' RACE reads with MiXCR, one entry per CDR3 protein. The sample comprises fewer than 350,000 distinct CDR3 sequences, 13% to 15% of which are singletons, and 21% rests with the top ten. Unmatched junction bases numbered 8, after V lost 3 bases and J lost 4 bases. CDR1 and CDR2 from the germline V gene are MNHEY and SVGAGI. This CDR3 is 15 amino acids long. The table lists this clonotype with many counts. Its antigen is unidentified. The sequenced material came from PBMCs or a T cell subset sorted from them (not recorded which). The chain combines TRBV6-5 with TRBJ1-2, with 7 bases aligning to TRBD1. The origin of this receptor is a man between 18 and 29 years old who had mild COVID-19 (a few samples of this study predate the infection). Cell type and time point are not known. CDR3 sequence (DNA): TGTGCCAGCAGTTATGGGACAGCTAACTCCTATGGCTACACCTTC. This codes for CASSYGTANSYGYTF.